The T cell receptor (beta chain) under discussion was sequenced for a study of cytomegalovirus exposure and HLA in healthy donors. A single count supports this clone. The target antigen is unknown. General study findings and limits: Common viral pathogens seemed, in a later analysis, to connect with several of the most significant clusters.

Primers included in the PCR were 60 Vbeta and 13 Jbeta primers. Measured with immunoSEQ multiplex PCR; TCRdb has only the in-frame clones, and not every one. The sample has 90,000 to 95,000 clones, around 82% seen once. The CDR3 runs to 15 residues. V trimming: 3 bases; J trimming: 6 bases; junction bases outside the gene matches: 9. Per germline, CDR1 SNHLY and CDR2 FYNNEI. This TCR was sampled from a man aged 18 to 30 in good health and CMV-seronegative. This sequence joins TRBV2 and TRBJ2-7; 9 bases line up with TRBD2. The sample comprised PBMCs. The CDR3 is CASSEGLAGRSEQYF. The CDR3 DNA reads TGTGCCAGCAGTGAGGGGCTAGCGGGGCGATCCGAGCAGTACTTC.